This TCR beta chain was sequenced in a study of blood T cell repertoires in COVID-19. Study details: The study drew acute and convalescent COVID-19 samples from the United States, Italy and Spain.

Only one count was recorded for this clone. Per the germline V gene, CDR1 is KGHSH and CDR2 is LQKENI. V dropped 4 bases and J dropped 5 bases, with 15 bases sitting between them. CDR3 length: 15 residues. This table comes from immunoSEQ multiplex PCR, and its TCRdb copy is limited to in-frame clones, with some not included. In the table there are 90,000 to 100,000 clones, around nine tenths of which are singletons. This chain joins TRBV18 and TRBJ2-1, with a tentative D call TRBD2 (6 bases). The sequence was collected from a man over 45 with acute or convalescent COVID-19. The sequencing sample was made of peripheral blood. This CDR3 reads CASSHRESGDNEQFF. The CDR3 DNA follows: TGTGCCAGCTCACATCGGGAGTCCGGGGACAATGAGCAGTTCTTC.